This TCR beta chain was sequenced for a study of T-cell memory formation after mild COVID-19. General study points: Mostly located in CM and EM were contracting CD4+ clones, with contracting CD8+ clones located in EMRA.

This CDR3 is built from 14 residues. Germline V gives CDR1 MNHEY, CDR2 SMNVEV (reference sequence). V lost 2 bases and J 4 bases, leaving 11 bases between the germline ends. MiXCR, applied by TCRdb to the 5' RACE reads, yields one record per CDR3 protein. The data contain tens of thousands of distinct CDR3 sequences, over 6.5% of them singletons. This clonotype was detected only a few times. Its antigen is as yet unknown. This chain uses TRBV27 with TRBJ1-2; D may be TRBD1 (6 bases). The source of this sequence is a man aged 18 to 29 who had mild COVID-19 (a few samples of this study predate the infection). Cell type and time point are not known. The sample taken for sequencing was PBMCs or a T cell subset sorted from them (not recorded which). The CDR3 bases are TGTGCCAGCAGTTTACTTGGGGGCCCCTATGGCTACACCTTC. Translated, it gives CASSLLGGPYGYTF.